This T cell receptor beta chain was obtained from a study of read filtering for tumor transcriptome and immune sequencing. Study-wide findings and caveats: The sorted CD138-negative fraction was a mixed bone marrow immune population, not purified T cells. Without single-read clonotypes, shared clonotype proportions correlated more between IR-seq and RNA-seq.

V lost 5 bases and J lost 3; bases outside the gene matches: 14. The CDR3 runs 17 residues. Germline-derived CDR1 and CDR2 are DFQATT and SNEGSKA (reference sequence). There are many counts of this clonotype. No antigen is known for it. From about 400 ng of RNA, a library with molecular barcoded alpha/delta and beta/gamma adaptors was made. TCRdb independently ran MiXCR on the reads; one entry per CDR3 protein. The table records about 9,200 distinct CDR3 sequences, more than 15% of them present only once. Sequenced sample: a population of CD138-negative cells sorted from bone marrow. This TCR came from a donor at least 40 years old with multiple myeloma. The chain employs TRBV20-1 and TRBJ2-5; TRBD2 matches at 11 bases. The CDR3 reads CSAPTSGGSKDKETQYF. CDR3 bases: TGCAGTGCTCCCACTAGCGGGGGTAGCAAAGATAAAGAGACCCAGTACTTC.